These 24 T cell receptor beta chains share one sample of origin, sequenced in a study of beta chain features in type 1 diabetes. Findings and limits, study-wide: When Type 1 diabetes patients were examined, their TCRB CDR3s proved moderately but significantly shorter in all four CD4+ subsets.

These receptors' targets are unknown. All of the isolated RNA was reverse transcribed, so expressed TCRB transcripts were sequenced. The repertoire was sequenced with immunoSEQ multiplex PCR; TCRdb's copy has only in-frame clones and lacks some. The sample yields about 250,000 clones, approximately 11% seen once. Source material: naive CD4+ T cells from blood. Receptors were obtained from a man aged 25-45 years with type 1 diabetes.

The table lists this clone with a few counts. The genes are TRBV12-5 and TRBJ2-5; no clear D gene. V lost 2 bases, J lost 6 bases, and 10 bases lay in between. CDR3 length: 13 residues. Germline-derived CDR1 and CDR2 are LGHNT and FRNRAP. CDR3 region: CASGLNSPKTQYF. The CDR3 DNA follows: TGTGCTAGTGGTTTGAATTCACCTAAGACCCAGTACTTC.

J is TRBJ2-6 and V is TRBV9; D not certain. The CDR3 contains 16 residues. Germline loops: CDR1 SGDLS, CDR2 YYNGEE. V lost 0 bases and J lost 2, with 9 bases in between. The CDR3 DNA reads as TGTGCCAGCAGCGTAGCACATTCAGCTGGGGCCAACGTCCTGACTTTC. Amino acid sequence: CASSVAHSAGANVLTF.

The V and J genes are TRBV4-1 and TRBJ2-2; possible D gene TRBD1, 5 bases. Germline-derived CDR1 and CDR2 are MGHRA and YSYEKL. Trimming shortened V by 3 bases and J by 3 bases, and 8 bases separated the two germline ends. The CDR3 runs to 14 residues. CDR3 amino acids: CASSHWGHTGELFF. CDR3 nucleotides: TGCGCCAGCAGCCATTGGGGCCACACCGGGGAGCTGTTTTTT.

The J gene is TRBJ2-5, the V gene TRBV19; 9 bases agree with TRBD1. Per the germline V gene, CDR1 is LNHDA and CDR2 is SQIVND (reference sequence). The CDR3 has 16 residues. V was pared by 3 bases and J by 4 bases, with 9 bases of the junction left unmatched. The CDR3 is CASSIGTGGDRETQYF. The CDR3 bases are TGTGCCAGTAGTATTGGCACAGGGGGCGACCGAGAGACCCAGTACTTC.

The rearrangement joins TRBV5-1 to TRBJ2-5; 12 nucleotides line up with TRBD1. The CDR3 runs to 16 residues. V was clipped by 2 bases and J by 5 bases; unmatched bases: 7. Germline values: CDR1 SGHRS, CDR2 YFSETQ. The CDR3 is CASSFAGTGGWETQYF. CDR3 nucleotide sequence: TGCGCCAGCAGCTTCGCCGGGACAGGGGGCTGGGAGACCCAGTACTTC.

In this sample, this clone turned up a few times. The chain links TRBV30 to TRBJ2-7, with a tentative D call TRBD2 (6 bases). This CDR3 is 12 amino acids long. CDR1 GTSNPN and CDR2 SVGIG come from the germline V gene (reference sequence). V lost 4 bases to trimming and J lost 6 bases, with 13 bases between them. The CDR3 spells CAWTPVGGEQYF. CDR3 bases: TGTGCCTGGACTCCCGTGGGGGGCGAGCAGTACTTC.

CDR3 amino acids: CARSGETGYF. The CDR3 DNA sequence: TGTGCCAGATCAGGGGAGACGGGGTACTTC. The chain couples TRBV6-7 to TRBJ2-4, with a weak D call TRBD1 (6 bases). TRBV6-7 has ORF status, its function being uncertain. CDR3 length: 10 amino acids. Trimming pared 9 bases from V and 15 bases from J, leaving 15 bases between.

The chain links TRBV9 to TRBJ2-1; D unresolved. The CDR3 is 14 amino acids. V was trimmed by 0 bases and J by 8 bases, leaving 12 bases between them. Germline lookup yields CDR1 SGDLS and CDR2 YYNGEE. The CDR3 loop is CASSVEQSRDEQFF. The CDR3, as DNA: TGTGCCAGCAGCGTAGAACAGTCACGCGATGAGCAGTTCTTC.

This clone was found a few times. The genes are TRBV4-2 and TRBJ1-2; 7 positions agree with TRBD1. This CDR3 has 16 amino acids. The V gene end was trimmed by 0 bases and the J gene end by 0 bases; junction bases not matched to a gene: 4. The germline gives CDR1 LGHNA, CDR2 YNFKEQ. The CDR3 DNA reads TGTGCCAGCAGCCAAGATGACAGGGCGGCTAACTATGGCTACACCTTC. Translated: CASSQDDRAANYGYTF.

This clone was detected a few times. This rearrangement joins TRBV28 to TRBJ2-3; D is ambiguous. The CDR3 loop spans 11 amino acids. Germline V gene lookup returns CDR1 MDHEN and CDR2 SYDVKM. V lost 5 bases and J lost 4, with 4 bases in between. This chain's CDR3 is CASSLADTQYF. CDR3 nucleotide sequence: TGTGCCAGCAGTCTCGCAGATACGCAGTATTTT.

This clone appeared a few times. The V gene is TRBV18, the J gene TRBJ1-1; TRBD1 matches 7 bases. Germline assignment: CDR1 KGHSH and CDR2 LQKENI. Losses at the gene ends were 2 bases for V and 0 bases for J; bases not matched to a gene: 3. The CDR3 contains 15 residues. CDR3 coding DNA: TGTGCCAGCTCACCAAACGACAGGGTGAACACTGAAGCTTTCTTT. Encoded protein: CASSPNDRVNTEAFF.

This chain connects TRBV6-6 to TRBJ1-2, with TRBD1 as a possible D gene (5 bases). The CDR3 consists of 12 residues. CDR1 is MNHNY, CDR2 SVGAGI, per germline (reference sequence). The V gene lost 6 bases and the J gene lost 6 bases, with 11 bases spanning the gap. The CDR3 is CASSYKGNGYTF. The DNA for the CDR3 is TGTGCCAGCAGCTACAAGGGGAATGGCTACACCTTC.

The chain carries TRBV4-1 and TRBJ2-1; D is possibly TRBD2 (6 bases). This CDR3 is 12 amino acids long. Trimming removed 3 bases from V and 12 bases from J, with 12 bases in between. Germline V gives CDR1 MGHRA, CDR2 YSYEKL. CDR3 nucleotides: TGCGCCAGCAGCCAGATCGGGACTCCGCAGTTCTTC. The encoded protein is CASSQIGTPQFF.

This clone was seen only a few times. The rearrangement uses TRBV7-3 and TRBJ2-7, with 9 bases identical to TRBD2. Germline V gene data show CDR1 as SGHTA and CDR2 as FQGTGA. This CDR3 is 14 amino acids long. V gave up 5 bases and J gave up 3 bases; unmatched junction bases: 5. In DNA, the CDR3 is TGTGCCAGCAGCGCCGGACTAGCGAGCTACGAGCAGTACTTC. Protein product: CASSAGLASYEQYF. Complete variable domain (other parts from reference TRBV7-3 and TRBJ2-7): GAGVSQTPSNKVTEKGKYVELRCDPISGHTALYWYRQSLGQGPEFLIYFQGTGAADDSGLPNDRFFAVRPEGSVSTLKIQRTERGDSAVYLCASSAGLASYEQYFGPGTRLTVT.

The rearrangement links TRBV2 to TRBJ2-1, with D unclear. This CDR3 spans 13 amino acids. Deletions cut 7 bases from V and 4 bases from J, with 11 bases between. In germline, CDR1 is SNHLY, CDR2 FYNNEI. The DNA for the CDR3 is TGTGCCAGCAAGACGGAACTATACAATGAGCAGTTCTTC. It translates to CASKTELYNEQFF. The complete variable domain, with remaining parts taken from reference TRBV2 and TRBJ2-1, reads EPEVTQTPSHQVTQMGQEVILRCVPISNHLYFYWYRQILGQKVEFLVSFYNNEISEKSEIFDDQFSVERPDGSNFTLKIRSTKLEDSAMYFCASKTELYNEQFFGPGTRLTVL.

The sample holds one count of this clone. The chain joins TRBV7-6 to TRBJ1-6, with a possible D match to TRBD1 (5 bases). V dropped 5 bases and J dropped 10 bases, with 15 bases sitting between them. Germline CDR1 and CDR2: SGHVS and FNYEAQ. This CDR3 is 14 amino acids long. The CDR3 sequence is CASSDSGVDSPLHF. CDR3 in DNA: TGTGCCAGCAGCGACTCGGGGGTGGACTCACCCCTCCACTTT. Filled out from reference TRBV7-6 and TRBJ1-6, the complete variable domain reads GAGVSQSPRYKVTKRGQDVALRCDPISGHVSLYWYRQALGQGPEFLTYFNYEAQQDKSGLPNDRFSAERPEGSISTLTIQRTEQRDSAMYRCASSDSGVDSPLHFGNGTRLTVT.

V is TRBV30 and J is TRBJ1-5; 7 bases are a match to TRBD1. The germline gives CDR1 GTSNPN, CDR2 SVGIG (reference sequence). The CDR3 contains 13 residues. Trimming took 5 bases from V and 9 from J; bases not matched to a gene: 10. The CDR3 protein is CAWGTGESRPQHF. CDR3 in DNA: TGTGCCTGGGGAACAGGGGAGTCACGGCCCCAGCATTTT.

J is TRBJ2-3 and V is TRBV7-2, with a possible D match to TRBD2 (6 bases). The CDR3 is 15 amino acids. Trimming took 1 base from V and 2 from J, leaving 10 bases between them. CDR1 SGHTA and CDR2 FQGNSA come from the germline V gene. The CDR3: CASSLVGGDTDTQYF. Here the CDR3 DNA reads TGTGCCAGCAGCTTAGTCGGCGGGGACACAGATACGCAGTATTTT.

The V gene is TRBV6-6, the J gene TRBJ1-1; no definite D call. The CDR3 spans 14 residues. V was shortened by 4 bases and J by 1 base, with 10 bases between the two germline ends. Per germline, CDR1 MNHNY and CDR2 SVGAGI (reference sequence). In DNA form, the CDR3 reads TGTGCCAGCAGTTCAACAGCTGGGAACACTGAAGCTTTCTTT. Its protein is CASSSTAGNTEAFF.

This clone was observed a few times. The rearrangement joins TRBV30 to TRBJ1-6, with 7 positions matching TRBD1. V was pared by 1 base and J by 4 bases, with 7 bases of the junction left unmatched. CDR3 size: 16 residues. The germline gives CDR1 GTSNPN, CDR2 SVGIG (reference sequence). The CDR3 nucleotides are TGTGCCTGGAGTGAAAGGGGGCCAGCTTATAATTCACCCCTCCACTTT. Translation gives CAWSERGPAYNSPLHF.

This clone was observed once. CDR3 sequence reads: CASSLDIAGELFF. The CDR3 DNA follows: TGTGCCAGCAGCCTCGACATTGCCGGGGAGCTGTTTTTT. The chain recombines TRBV2 with TRBJ2-2; D is undetermined. CDR3 length equals 13 residues. Germline V gene sequence: CDR1 SNHLY, CDR2 FYNNEI. The V and J ends lost 6 bases and 6 bases respectively, with 11 bases between them.

This chain uses TRBV10-3 with TRBJ2-5; 14 bases match TRBD2. J was trimmed by 3 bases and V by 2 bases; bases with no gene match: 5. CDR1 and CDR2 (germline): ENHRY, SYGVKD. The CDR3 runs to 17 residues. In nucleotides, the CDR3 is TGTGCCATCAGTGAGGGTTCGACTAGCGGGGGGGAAGAGACCCAGTACTTC. Translated: CAISEGSTSGGEETQYF.

The chain has TRBV29-1 and TRBJ1-5; D ambiguous. This CDR3 region has 15 residues. Trimming stripped 5 bases from V and 4 bases from J, with 18 bases between. Germline CDR1 SQVTM, CDR2 ANQGSEA. The CDR3 sequence: CSVIFAGFRNQPQHF. CDR3 DNA: TGCAGCGTTATCTTTGCCGGGTTCCGAAATCAGCCCCAGCATTTT.

This clone was seen a few times. J is TRBJ2-1 and V is TRBV9; D ambiguous. The CDR3 is 15 residues long. Looked up from germline, CDR1 is SGDLS and CDR2 is YYNGEE. Trimming removed 0 bases from V and 5 bases from J, with 12 bases in between. CDR3 nucleotide sequence: TGTGCCAGCAGCGTAGCTCCGACTGAGGACAATGAGCAGTTCTTC. Translated: CASSVAPTEDNEQFF. The full variable domain, its missing parts supplied by reference TRBV9 and TRBJ2-1, is DSGVTQTPKHLITATGQRVTLRCSPRSGDLSVYWYQQSLDQGLQFLIQYYNGEERAKGNILERFSAQQFPDLHSELNLSSLELGDSALYFCASSVAPTEDNEQFFGPGTRLTVL.